This T cell receptor beta chain was profiled in a study of blood T cell repertoires in COVID-19. Sequencing used immunoSEQ multiplex PCR; TCRdb keeps in-frame clones, though not all of them. Of 250,000 to 350,000 clones in the sample, 86% are singletons; the top ten hold about 3%. V lost 4 bases to trimming and J lost 8 bases, with 15 bases between them. The CDR3 contains 15 residues. Looked up from germline, CDR1 is SGHTA and CDR2 is FQGNSA. The receptor comes from a woman aged 25 to 39 with active or convalescent COVID-19. This rearrangement joins TRBV7-2 to TRBJ1-6; D perhaps matches TRBD1 (5 bases). The specimen was peripheral blood. This chain's CDR3 is CASSSTGVAYSPLHF. CDR3 DNA: TGTGCCAGCAGCTCCACGGGGGTGGCCTATTCACCCCTCCACTTT.